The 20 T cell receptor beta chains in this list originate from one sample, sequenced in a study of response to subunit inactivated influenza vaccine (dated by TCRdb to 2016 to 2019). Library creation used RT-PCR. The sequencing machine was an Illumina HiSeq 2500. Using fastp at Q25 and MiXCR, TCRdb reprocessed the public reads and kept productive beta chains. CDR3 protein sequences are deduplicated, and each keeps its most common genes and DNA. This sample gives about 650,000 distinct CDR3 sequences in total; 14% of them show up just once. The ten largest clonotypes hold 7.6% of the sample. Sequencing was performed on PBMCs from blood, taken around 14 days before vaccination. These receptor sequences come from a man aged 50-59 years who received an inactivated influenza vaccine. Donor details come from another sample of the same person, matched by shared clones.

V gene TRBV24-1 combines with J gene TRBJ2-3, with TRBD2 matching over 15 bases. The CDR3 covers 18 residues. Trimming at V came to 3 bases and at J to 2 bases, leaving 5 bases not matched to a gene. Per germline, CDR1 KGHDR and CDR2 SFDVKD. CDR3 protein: CATSDPGTSGGNTDTQYF. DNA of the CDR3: TGTGCCACCAGTGATCCCGGGACTAGCGGGGGGAACACAGATACGCAGTATTTT.

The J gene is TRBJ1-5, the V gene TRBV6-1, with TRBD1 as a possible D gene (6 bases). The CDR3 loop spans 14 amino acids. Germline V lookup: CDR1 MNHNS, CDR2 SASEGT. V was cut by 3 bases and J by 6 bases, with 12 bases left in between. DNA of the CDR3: TGTGCCAGCAGTGAGGGCAGGGGCGGTCAGCCCCAGCATTTT. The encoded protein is CASSEGRGGQPQHF.

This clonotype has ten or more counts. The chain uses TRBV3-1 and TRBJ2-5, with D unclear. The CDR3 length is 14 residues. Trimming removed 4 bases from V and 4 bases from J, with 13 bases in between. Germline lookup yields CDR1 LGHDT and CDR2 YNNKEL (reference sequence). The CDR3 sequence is CASSPRIEGETQYF. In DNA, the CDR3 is TGTGCCAGCAGCCCCCGGATAGAAGGAGAGACCCAGTACTTC.

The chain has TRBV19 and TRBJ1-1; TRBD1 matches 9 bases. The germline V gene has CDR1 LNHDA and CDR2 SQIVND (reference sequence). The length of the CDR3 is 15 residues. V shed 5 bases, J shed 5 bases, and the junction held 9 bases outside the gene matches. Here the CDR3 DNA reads TGTGCCAGTAGTCCCTCGACAGGGGGGAAAACTGAAGCTTTCTTT. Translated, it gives CASSPSTGGKTEAFF.

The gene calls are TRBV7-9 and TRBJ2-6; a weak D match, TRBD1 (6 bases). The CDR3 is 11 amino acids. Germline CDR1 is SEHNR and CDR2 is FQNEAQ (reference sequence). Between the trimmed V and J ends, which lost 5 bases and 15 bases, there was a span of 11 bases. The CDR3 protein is CASSPRGGLTF. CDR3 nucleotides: TGTGCCAGCAGCCCGCGAGGGGGCCTGACTTTC.

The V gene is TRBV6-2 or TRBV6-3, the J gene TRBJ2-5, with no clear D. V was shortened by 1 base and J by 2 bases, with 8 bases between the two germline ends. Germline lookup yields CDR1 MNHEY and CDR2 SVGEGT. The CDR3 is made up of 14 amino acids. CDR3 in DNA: TGTGCCAGCAGTTACTACGCGACACAAGAGACCCAGTACTTC. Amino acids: CASSYYATQETQYF.

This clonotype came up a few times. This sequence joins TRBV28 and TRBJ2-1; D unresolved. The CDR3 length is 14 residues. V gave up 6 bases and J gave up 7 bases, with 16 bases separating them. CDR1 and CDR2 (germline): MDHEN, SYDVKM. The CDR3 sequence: CASSLPVVSNEQFF. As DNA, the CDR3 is TGTGCCAGCAGCTTGCCCGTTGTTTCAAATGAGCAGTTCTTC.

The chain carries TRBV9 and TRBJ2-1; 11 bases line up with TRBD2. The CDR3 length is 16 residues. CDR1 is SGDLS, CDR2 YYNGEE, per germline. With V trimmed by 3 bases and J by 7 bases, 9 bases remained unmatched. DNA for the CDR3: TGTGCCAGCAGCGCTCCGCTAGCGGGAGGTGGGAATGAGCAGTTCTTC. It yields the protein CASSAPLAGGGNEQFF. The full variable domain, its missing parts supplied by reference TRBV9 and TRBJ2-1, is DSGVTQTPKHLITATGQRVTLRCSPRSGDLSVYWYQQSLDQGLQFLIQYYNGEERAKGNILERFSAQQFPDLHSELNLSSLELGDSALYFCASSAPLAGGGNEQFFGPGTRLTVL.

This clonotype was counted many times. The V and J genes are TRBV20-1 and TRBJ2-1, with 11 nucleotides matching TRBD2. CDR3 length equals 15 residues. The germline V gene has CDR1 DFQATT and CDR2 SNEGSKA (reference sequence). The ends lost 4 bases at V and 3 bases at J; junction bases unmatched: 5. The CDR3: CSANGGLAGYNEQFF. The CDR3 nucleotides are TGCAGTGCTAATGGCGGACTAGCGGGCTACAATGAGCAGTTCTTC.

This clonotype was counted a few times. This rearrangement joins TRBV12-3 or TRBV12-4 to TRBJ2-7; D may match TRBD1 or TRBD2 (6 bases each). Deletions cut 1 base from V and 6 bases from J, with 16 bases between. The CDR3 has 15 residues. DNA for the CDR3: TGTGCCAGCAGTTTAGGGGGGGCGGGGAGGCGCGAGCAGTACTTC. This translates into CASSLGGAGRREQYF.

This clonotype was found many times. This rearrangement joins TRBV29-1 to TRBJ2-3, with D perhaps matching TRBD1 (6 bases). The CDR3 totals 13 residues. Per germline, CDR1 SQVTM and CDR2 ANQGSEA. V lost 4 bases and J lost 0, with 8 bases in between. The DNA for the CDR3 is TGCAGCGTTGGAGACAGGAGCACAGATACGCAGTATTTT. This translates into CSVGDRSTDTQYF.

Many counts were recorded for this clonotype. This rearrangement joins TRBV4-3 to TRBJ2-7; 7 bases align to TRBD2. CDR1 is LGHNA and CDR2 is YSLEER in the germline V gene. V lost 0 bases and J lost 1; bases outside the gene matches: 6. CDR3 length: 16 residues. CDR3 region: CASSQEWRENSYEQYF. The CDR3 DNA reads TGCGCCAGCAGCCAAGAGTGGCGGGAGAATTCCTACGAGCAGTACTTC.

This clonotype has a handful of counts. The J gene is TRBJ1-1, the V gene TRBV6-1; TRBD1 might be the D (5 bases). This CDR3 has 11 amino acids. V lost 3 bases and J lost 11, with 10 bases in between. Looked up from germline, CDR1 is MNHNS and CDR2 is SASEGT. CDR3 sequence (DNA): TGTGCCAGCAGTGACGTGGGGGTGGCTTTCTTT. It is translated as CASSDVGVAFF.

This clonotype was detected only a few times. The CDR3: CATSDPDSPHSYNEQFF. The CDR3 DNA sequence: TGTGCCACCAGTGACCCGGACAGCCCTCACTCCTACAATGAGCAGTTCTTC. This chain links TRBV24-1 with TRBJ2-1, with TRBD1 as a possible D gene (6 bases). The CDR3 is 17 amino acids. CDR1 KGHDR and CDR2 SFDVKD come from the germline V gene. The germline V and J ends were trimmed by 4 bases and 0 bases, with 15 bases remaining between them.

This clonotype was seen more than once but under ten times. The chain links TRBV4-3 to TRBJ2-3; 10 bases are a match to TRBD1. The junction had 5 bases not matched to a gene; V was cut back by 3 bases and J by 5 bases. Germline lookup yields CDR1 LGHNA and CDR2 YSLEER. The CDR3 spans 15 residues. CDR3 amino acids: CASSHDRGQRDTQYF. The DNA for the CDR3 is TGCGCCAGCAGCCATGACAGGGGGCAAAGAGATACGCAGTATTTT.

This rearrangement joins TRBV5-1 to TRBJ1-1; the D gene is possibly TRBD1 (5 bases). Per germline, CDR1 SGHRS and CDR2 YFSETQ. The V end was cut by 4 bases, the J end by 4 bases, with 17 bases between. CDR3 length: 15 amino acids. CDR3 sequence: CASSGGRVGVTEAFF. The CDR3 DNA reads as TGCGCCAGCAGCGGGGGAAGGGTCGGCGTCACTGAAGCTTTCTTT.

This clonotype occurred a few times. This CDR3 reads CAISESGISGELFF. Written as DNA, the CDR3 is TGTGCCATCAGTGAGTCAGGGATCAGCGGGGAGCTGTTTTTT. The V call is TRBV10-3, the J call TRBJ2-2; D call uncertain. The V gene's germline CDR1 is ENHRY and CDR2 SYGVKD. CDR3 length: 14 residues. Trimming removed 0 bases at V and 7 bases at J, with 9 bases between.

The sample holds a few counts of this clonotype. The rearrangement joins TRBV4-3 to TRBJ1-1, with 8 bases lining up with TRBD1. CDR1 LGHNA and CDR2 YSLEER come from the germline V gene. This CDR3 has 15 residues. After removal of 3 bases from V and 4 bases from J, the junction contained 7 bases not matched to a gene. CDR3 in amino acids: CASSQVFTGGTEAFF. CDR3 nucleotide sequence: TGCGCCAGCAGCCAGGTCTTCACAGGGGGCACTGAAGCTTTCTTT.

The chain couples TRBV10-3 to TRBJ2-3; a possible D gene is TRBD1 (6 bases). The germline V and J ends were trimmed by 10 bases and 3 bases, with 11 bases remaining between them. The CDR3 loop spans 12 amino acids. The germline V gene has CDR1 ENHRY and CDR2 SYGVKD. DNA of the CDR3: TGTGCCACGAGGGGGATGACAGATACGCAGTATTTT. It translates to CATRGMTDTQYF.

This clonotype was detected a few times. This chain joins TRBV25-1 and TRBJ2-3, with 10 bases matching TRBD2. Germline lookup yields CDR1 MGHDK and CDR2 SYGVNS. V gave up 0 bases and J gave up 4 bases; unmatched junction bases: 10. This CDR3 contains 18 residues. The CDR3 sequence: CASSEYWASGRGPDTQYF. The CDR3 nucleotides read TGTGCCAGCAGTGAATATTGGGCTAGCGGGAGAGGGCCAGATACGCAGTATTTT.